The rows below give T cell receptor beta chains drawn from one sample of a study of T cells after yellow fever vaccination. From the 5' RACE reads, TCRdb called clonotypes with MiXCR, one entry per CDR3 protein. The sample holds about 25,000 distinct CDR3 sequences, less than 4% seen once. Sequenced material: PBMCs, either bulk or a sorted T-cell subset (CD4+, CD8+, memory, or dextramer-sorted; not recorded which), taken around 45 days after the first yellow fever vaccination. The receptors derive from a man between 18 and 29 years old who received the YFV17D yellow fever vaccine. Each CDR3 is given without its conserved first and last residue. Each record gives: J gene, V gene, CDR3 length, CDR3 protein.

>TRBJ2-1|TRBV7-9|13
ASSSLAGTVSEQF
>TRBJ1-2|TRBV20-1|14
SARDSRTGPRGGYT
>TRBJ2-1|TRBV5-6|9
ASSLADEQF
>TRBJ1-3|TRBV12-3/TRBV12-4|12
ASSFETPGNTIY
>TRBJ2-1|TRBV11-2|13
ASSHSGTSYNEQF
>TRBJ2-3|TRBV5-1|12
ASYIGARTDTQY
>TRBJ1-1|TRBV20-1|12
SAEIGPQNTEAF
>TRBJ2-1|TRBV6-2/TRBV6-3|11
ASRRDGSNEQF
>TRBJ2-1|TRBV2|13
ASSPRTGGWNEQF
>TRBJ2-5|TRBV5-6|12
ASSLDVGWETQY
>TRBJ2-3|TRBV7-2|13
ASSPPGLAGGAQY
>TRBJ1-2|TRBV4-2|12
ASSQVGGNYGYT
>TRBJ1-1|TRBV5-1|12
ASSLGEGRTEAF
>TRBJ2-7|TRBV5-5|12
ASSQKWENYEQY
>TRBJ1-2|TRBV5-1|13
ASSSGQLLNYGYT
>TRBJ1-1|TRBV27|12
ASSLGELNTEAF
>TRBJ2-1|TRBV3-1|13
ASSQDPSTGNEQF
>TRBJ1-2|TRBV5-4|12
ASTGASTNYGYT
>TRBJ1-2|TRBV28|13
ASSLLSALNYGYT
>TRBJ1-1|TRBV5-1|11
ASSFLKNTEAF
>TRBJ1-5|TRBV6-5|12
ASSYSDTDQPQH
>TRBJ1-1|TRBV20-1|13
SARDSRGAGTEAF
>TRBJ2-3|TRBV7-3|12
ASSPDRDTDTQY
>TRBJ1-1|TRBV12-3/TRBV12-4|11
ASSHSPDTEAF
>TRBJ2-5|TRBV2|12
ASRTGTGGETQY
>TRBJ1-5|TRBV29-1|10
SVSDPNQPQH
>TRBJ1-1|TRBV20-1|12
SASGTADNTEAF
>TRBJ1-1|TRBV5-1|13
ASSLVGRWNTEAF
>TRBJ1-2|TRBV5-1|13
ASSLSGPSGDGYT
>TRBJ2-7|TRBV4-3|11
ASSAQTSFEQY
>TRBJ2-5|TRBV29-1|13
SVEDHGTGKETQY
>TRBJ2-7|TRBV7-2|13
ASSLTRDRGHEQY
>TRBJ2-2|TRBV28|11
ASRRTGWRELF
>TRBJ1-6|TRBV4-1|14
ASSQDTVRVDSPLH
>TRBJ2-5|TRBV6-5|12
ASSSSSEQETQY
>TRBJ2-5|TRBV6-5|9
ASSYFKTQY
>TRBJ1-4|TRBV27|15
ASSSEGGTSTNEKLF
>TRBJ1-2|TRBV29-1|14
SVELWGVLANYGYT
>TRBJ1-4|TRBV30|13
AWTNVDLRNEKLF
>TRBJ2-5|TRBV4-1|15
ASTRLAGGTFQETQY
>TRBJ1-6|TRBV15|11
ATSREKVSPLH
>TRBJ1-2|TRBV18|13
ASSPDGLGPYGYT
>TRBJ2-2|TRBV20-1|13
SARDARGLTGELF
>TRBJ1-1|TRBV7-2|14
ASSLGGTGGFTEAF
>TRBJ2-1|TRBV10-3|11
AMSSGIYNEQF
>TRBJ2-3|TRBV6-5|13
ASSYGANGADTQY
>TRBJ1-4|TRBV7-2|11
ASSLAHTEKLF
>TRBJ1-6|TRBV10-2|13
ASSVLAPNNSPLH
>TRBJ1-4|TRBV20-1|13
SASSLLGVGEKLF
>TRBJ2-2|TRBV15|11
ATRPDGVGELF
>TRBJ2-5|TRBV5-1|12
ASSLLAGRETQY
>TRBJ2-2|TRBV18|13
ASSPNQMDTGELF
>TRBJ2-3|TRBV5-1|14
ASSLSGGTSTDTQY
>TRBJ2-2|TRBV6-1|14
ASKRGAQGNTGELF
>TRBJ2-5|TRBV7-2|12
ASSLWLASETQY